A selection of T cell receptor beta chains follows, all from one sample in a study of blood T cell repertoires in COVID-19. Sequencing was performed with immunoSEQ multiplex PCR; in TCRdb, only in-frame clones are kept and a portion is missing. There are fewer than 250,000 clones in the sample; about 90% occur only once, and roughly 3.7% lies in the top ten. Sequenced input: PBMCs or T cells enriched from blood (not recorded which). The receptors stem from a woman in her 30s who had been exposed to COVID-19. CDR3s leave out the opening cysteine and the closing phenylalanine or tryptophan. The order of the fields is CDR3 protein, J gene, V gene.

CDR3 protein: ASSVAPTNTGELF
J gene: TRBJ2-2
V gene: TRBV9

CDR3 protein: ASSLKGGPMSGELF
J gene: TRBJ2-2
V gene: TRBV5-1

CDR3 protein: ASSLLTNPGGNTEAF
J gene: TRBJ1-1
V gene: TRBV5-1

CDR3 protein: ASSAGQERYEQY
J gene: TRBJ2-7
V gene: TRBV2

CDR3 protein: ASSLIYPGNTIY
J gene: TRBJ1-3
V gene: TRBV13

CDR3 protein: ASSQGPGNTEAF
J gene: TRBJ1-1
V gene: TRBV3-1/TRBV3-2

CDR3 protein: ASSTGAEAF
J gene: TRBJ1-1
V gene: TRBV2

CDR3 protein: SASSGSLYNEQF
J gene: TRBJ2-1
V gene: TRBV20-1

CDR3 protein: AWSDVGGPTGELF
J gene: TRBJ2-2
V gene: TRBV30

CDR3 protein: ASSLTSGRAANTGELF
J gene: TRBJ2-2
V gene: TRBV7-3

CDR3 protein: SSEVLAGGQRVEQF
J gene: TRBJ2-1
V gene: TRBV29-1

CDR3 protein: ASSQGLESTGELF
J gene: TRBJ2-2
V gene: TRBV5-1

CDR3 protein: AWSGQRDQPQH
J gene: TRBJ1-5
V gene: TRBV30

CDR3 protein: ASSDGTSGRSYNEQF
J gene: TRBJ2-1
V gene: TRBV9

CDR3 protein: ASSQDQGSGFTDTQY
J gene: TRBJ2-3
V gene: TRBV4-2

CDR3 protein: ASSSGLVGTDTQY
J gene: TRBJ2-3
V gene: TRBV11-2

CDR3 protein: ASSSQGAGTGELF
J gene: TRBJ2-2
V gene: TRBV5-1

CDR3 protein: ASSFSTNYGYT
J gene: TRBJ1-2
V gene: TRBV27

CDR3 protein: ASSLAGADTGELF
J gene: TRBJ2-2
V gene: TRBV5-4

CDR3 protein: ASSNFLGRPGWGYT
J gene: TRBJ1-2
V gene: TRBV19

CDR3 protein: ASTRGAGAETQY
J gene: TRBJ2-5
V gene: TRBV19

CDR3 protein: ASSTTGGSYNEQF
J gene: TRBJ2-1
V gene: TRBV5-1

CDR3 protein: ASRTDRRPGNTIY
J gene: TRBJ1-3
V gene: TRBV7-9

CDR3 protein: ASSERGSNTEAF
J gene: TRBJ1-1
V gene: TRBV10-1

CDR3 protein: ASSHLGQSVYSEQF
J gene: TRBJ2-1
V gene: TRBV3-1/TRBV3-2